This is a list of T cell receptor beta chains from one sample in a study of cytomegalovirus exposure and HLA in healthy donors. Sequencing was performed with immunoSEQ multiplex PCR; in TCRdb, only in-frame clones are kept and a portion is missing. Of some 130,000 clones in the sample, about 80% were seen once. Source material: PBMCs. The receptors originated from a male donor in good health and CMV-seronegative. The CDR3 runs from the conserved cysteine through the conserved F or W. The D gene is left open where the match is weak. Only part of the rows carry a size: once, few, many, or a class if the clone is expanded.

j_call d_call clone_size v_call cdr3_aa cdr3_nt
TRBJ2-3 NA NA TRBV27 CASSYQGNYADTQYF TGTGCCAGCAGTTATCAGGGGAATTATGCAGATACGCAGTATTTT
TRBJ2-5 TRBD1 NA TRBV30 CAWSRSGGAETQYF TGTGCCTGGAGTAGATCAGGGGGCGCCGAGACCCAGTACTTC
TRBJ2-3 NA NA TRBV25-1 CASSLADTQYF TGTGCCAGCAGTCTAGCAGATACGCAGTATTTT
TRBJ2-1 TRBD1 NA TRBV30 CAWRAGQGASSYNEQFF TGTGCCTGGAGGGCGGGACAGGGGGCTTCCTCCTACAATGAGCAGTTCTTC
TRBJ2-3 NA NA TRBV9 CASSVGGGGTDTQYF TGTGCCAGCAGCGTAGGAGGGGGAGGCACAGATACGCAGTATTTT
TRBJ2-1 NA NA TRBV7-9 CSGGASYNEQFF TGTTCCGGAGGGGCATCCTACAATGAGCAGTTCTTC
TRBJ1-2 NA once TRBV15 CATSSWHYGYTF TGTGCCACCAGCAGTTGGCACTATGGCTACACCTTC
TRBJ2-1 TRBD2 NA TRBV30 CAWKVLGLAYNEQFF TGTGCCTGGAAGGTTTTGGGACTAGCCTACAATGAGCAGTTCTTC
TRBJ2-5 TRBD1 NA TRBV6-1 CASSLGQGWGETQYF TGTGCCAGCAGTTTAGGACAGGGGTGGGGAGAGACCCAGTACTTC
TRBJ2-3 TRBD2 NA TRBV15 CATSRAPRLAGTTDTQYF TGTGCCACCAGCAGAGCCCCACGGCTAGCGGGGACCACAGATACGCAGTATTTT
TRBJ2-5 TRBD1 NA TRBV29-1 CSVFRGLWETQYF TGCAGCGTCTTCAGGGGGCTTTGGGAGACCCAGTACTTC
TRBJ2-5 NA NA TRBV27 CASSLAGQPQETQYF TGTGCCAGCAGTTTAGCGGGACAGCCACAAGAGACCCAGTACTTC
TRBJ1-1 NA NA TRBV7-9 CASSPLGGMNTEAFF TGTGCCAGCAGCCCCTTGGGGGGAATGAACACTGAAGCTTTCTTT
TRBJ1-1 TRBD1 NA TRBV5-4 CASSVTGQPEAFF TGTGCCAGCAGCGTGACAGGGCAGCCTGAAGCTTTCTTT
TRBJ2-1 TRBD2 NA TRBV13 CASSNPGTSGMPEQFF TGTGCCAGCAGCAATCCAGGGACTAGCGGTATGCCCGAGCAGTTCTTC
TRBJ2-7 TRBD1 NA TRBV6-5 CASSVPGTAYEQYF TGTGCCAGCAGTGTGCCCGGGACAGCCTACGAGCAGTACTTC
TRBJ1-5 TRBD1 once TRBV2 CVSSVGQADQPQHF TGTGTCAGCAGTGTTGGACAGGCGGATCAGCCCCAGCATTTT
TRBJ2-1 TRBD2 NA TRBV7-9 CASSLGTSGYNEQFF TGTGCCAGCAGCTTAGGGACTAGCGGCTACAATGAGCAGTTCTTC
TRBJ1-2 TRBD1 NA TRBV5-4 CASVGTGGEFYGYTF TGTGCCAGCGTCGGGACAGGGGGCGAATTCTATGGCTACACCTTC
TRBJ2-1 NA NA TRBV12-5 CASGDSPNEQFF TGTGCTAGTGGGGACAGTCCCAATGAGCAGTTCTTC
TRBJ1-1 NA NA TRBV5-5 CASSRFTAENTEAFF TGTGCCAGCAGCCGATTTACCGCGGAGAACACTGAAGCTTTCTTT
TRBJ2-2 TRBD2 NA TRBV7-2 CASSLARAGGSWTGELFF TGTGCCAGCAGCTTAGCGCGTGCGGGGGGGTCTTGGACCGGGGAGCTGTTTTTT
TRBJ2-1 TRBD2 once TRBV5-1 CASSLGLAGSYNEQFF TGCGCCAGCAGCTTAGGACTAGCGGGCTCCTACAATGAGCAGTTCTTC
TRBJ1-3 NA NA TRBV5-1 CASSDTGISGNTIYF TGCGCCAGCAGCGACACAGGGATCTCTGGAAACACCATATATTTT
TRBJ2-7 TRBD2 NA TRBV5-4 CASSRTSGRREQYF TGTGCCAGCAGCCGAACTAGCGGGAGACGCGAGCAGTACTTC
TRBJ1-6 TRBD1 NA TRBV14 CASSIRQGYNSPLHF TGTGCCAGCAGCATACGACAGGGCTATAATTCACCCCTCCACTTT
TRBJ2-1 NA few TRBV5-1 CASSSQGNEQFF TGCGCCAGCAGTTCACAGGGCAATGAGCAGTTCTTC
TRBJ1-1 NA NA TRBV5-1 CASSFGQIPLNTEAFF TGCGCCAGCAGCTTCGGACAGATCCCTCTGAACACTGAAGCTTTCTTT
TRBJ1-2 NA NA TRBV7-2 CASSSGRGGLGYGYTF TGTGCCAGCAGCTCAGGCAGGGGCGGACTAGGCTATGGCTACACCTTC
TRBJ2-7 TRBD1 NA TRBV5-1 CASSLAASDRGGEQYF TGCGCCAGCAGCTTGGCCGCGTCGGACAGGGGGGGCGAGCAGTACTTC
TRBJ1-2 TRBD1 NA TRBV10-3 CAISSSTGPNYGYTF TGTGCCATCAGTTCCTCGACAGGGCCTAACTATGGCTACACCTTC
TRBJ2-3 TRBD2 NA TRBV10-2 CASSRLAGYTDTQYF TGCGCCAGCAGTCGACTAGCGGGATACACAGATACGCAGTATTTT
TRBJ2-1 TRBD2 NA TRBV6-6 CATRGGSYNEQFF TGTGCCACGCGGGGGGGATCATACAATGAGCAGTTCTTC
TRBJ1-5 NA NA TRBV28 CASSTTGRSQPQHF TGTGCCAGCAGCACCACAGGGCGCAGTCAGCCCCAGCATTTT
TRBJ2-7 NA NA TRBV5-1 CASSKGGLESYEQYF TGCGCCAGCAGCAAAGGCGGCTTGGAGTCCTACGAGCAGTACTTC
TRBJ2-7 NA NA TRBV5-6 CASSFFSSTYEQYF TGTGCCAGCAGCTTTTTTTCATCTACCTACGAGCAGTACTTC
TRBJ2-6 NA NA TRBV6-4 CASSDIDSGANVLTF TGTGCCAGCAGTGATATAGACTCTGGGGCCAACGTCCTGACTTTC
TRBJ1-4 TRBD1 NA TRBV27 CASSLYRTGIGEKLFF TGTGCCAGCAGTTTATATCGGACAGGGATTGGTGAAAAACTGTTTTTT
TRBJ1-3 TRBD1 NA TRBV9 CASSGDSGSGNTIYF TGTGCCAGCAGCGGGGACAGTGGCTCTGGAAACACCATATATTTT
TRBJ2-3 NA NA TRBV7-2 CASTPYGGTDTQYF TGTGCCAGCACCCCTTACGGGGGCACAGATACGCAGTATTTT
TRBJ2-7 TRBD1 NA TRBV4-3 CASSLRDRGYEQYF TGCGCCAGCAGCCTCCGGGACAGGGGGTACGAGCAGTACTTC
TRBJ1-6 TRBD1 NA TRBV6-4 CASSAGTGGYSPLHF TGTGCCAGCAGTGCGGGGACAGGGGGTTATTCACCCCTCCACTTT
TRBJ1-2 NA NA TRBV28 CASSLQDYGYTF TGTGCCAGCAGTTTGCAGGACTATGGCTACACCTTC
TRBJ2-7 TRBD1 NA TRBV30 CACELRTGASYEQYF TGTGCCTGCGAACTTCGGACAGGGGCTTCCTACGAGCAGTACTTC
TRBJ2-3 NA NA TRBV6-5 CASTPRGGATDTQYF TGTGCCAGCACTCCGAGGGGGGGGGCCACAGATACGCAGTATTTT
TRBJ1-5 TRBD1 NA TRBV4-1 CASSQGGTGEWQPQHF TGCGCCAGCAGCCAGGGAGGGACAGGGGAATGGCAGCCCCAGCATTTT
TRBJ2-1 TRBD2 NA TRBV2 CASRGGGYNEQFF TGTGCCAGCAGGGGCGGGGGGTACAATGAGCAGTTCTTC
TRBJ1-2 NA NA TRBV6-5 CASSRNGQALYGYTF TGTGCCAGCAGCCGTAACGGACAAGCTCTCTATGGCTACACCTTC
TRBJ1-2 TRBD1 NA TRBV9 CASSVLTGGSYGYTF TGTGCCAGCAGCGTACTGACAGGGGGAAGCTATGGCTACACCTTC
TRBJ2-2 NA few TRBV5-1 CASRLPDRNTGELFF TGCGCCAGCCGACTTCCGGACAGGAACACCGGGGAGCTGTTTTTT
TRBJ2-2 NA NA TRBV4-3 CASSISGDSSSGELFF TGCGCCAGCAGCATCTCTGGAGACTCTTCGTCCGGGGAGCTGTTTTTT
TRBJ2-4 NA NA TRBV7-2 CASSLVGIGEAKNIQYF TGTGCCAGCAGCTTAGTTGGGATAGGGGAAGCCAAAAACATTCAGTACTTC
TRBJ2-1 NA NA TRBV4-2 CASRLVGSYNEQFF TGTGCCAGCAGGCTAGTTGGTTCCTACAATGAGCAGTTCTTC
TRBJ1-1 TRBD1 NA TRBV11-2 CASSLGSSGGTEAFF TGTGCCAGCAGCTTAGGTAGTTCAGGGGGCACTGAAGCTTTCTTT
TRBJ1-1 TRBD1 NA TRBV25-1 CASTPGQMYTEAFF TGTGCCAGCACTCCGGGACAGATGTACACTGAAGCTTTCTTT
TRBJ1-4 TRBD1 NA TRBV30 CAWSGDRLGEKLFF TGTGCCTGGAGTGGGGACAGGTTGGGGGAAAAACTGTTTTTT
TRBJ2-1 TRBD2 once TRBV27 CASSSPTSGRYNEQFF TGTGCCAGCAGTTCCCCTACTAGCGGGAGGTACAATGAGCAGTTCTTC
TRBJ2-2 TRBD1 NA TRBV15 CATSPHGTGNTGELFF TGTGCCACCAGCCCACACGGGACAGGGAACACCGGGGAGCTGTTTTTT
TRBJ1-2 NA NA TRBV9 CASSAKALAALNYGYTF TGTGCCAGCAGCGCAAAGGCGCTAGCCGCACTTAACTATGGCTACACCTTC